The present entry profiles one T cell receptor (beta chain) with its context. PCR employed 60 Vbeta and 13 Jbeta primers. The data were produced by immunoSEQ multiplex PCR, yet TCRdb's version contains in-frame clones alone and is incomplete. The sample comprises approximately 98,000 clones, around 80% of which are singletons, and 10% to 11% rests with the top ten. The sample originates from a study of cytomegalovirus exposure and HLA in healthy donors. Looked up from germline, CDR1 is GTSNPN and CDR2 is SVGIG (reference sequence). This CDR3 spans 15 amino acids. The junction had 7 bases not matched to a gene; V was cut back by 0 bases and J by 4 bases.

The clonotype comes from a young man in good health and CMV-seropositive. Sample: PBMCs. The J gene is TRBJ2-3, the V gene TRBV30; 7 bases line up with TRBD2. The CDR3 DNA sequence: TGTGCCTGGAGTGTAGGGCTAGCGGAAGCAGATACGCAGTATTTT. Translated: CAWSVGLAEADTQYF.